Here is one TCR beta chain with its context. V lost 1 base and J lost 0; bases outside the gene matches: 3. The CDR3 loop spans 17 amino acids. Germline V gene data show CDR1 as LNHDA and CDR2 as SQIVND (reference sequence). This sample was taken from a study of cytomegalovirus exposure and HLA in healthy donors. Use of 60 Vbeta and 13 Jbeta primers characterized the PCR. The protocol was immunoSEQ multiplex PCR, while the TCRdb copy is restricted to in-frame clones and leaves out a portion. The table shows 120,000 or so clones, with about 72% occurring only once. Source material: PBMCs. J is TRBJ2-3 and V is TRBV19, with TRBD2 identical over 11 bases. This receptor was taken from a man aged 30 to 39 in good health and CMV-seropositive. The CDR3 DNA sequence: TGTGCCAGTAGTATAGGACTAGCGGGATCTAGCACAGATACGCAGTATTTT. It is translated as CASSIGLAGSSTDTQYF.